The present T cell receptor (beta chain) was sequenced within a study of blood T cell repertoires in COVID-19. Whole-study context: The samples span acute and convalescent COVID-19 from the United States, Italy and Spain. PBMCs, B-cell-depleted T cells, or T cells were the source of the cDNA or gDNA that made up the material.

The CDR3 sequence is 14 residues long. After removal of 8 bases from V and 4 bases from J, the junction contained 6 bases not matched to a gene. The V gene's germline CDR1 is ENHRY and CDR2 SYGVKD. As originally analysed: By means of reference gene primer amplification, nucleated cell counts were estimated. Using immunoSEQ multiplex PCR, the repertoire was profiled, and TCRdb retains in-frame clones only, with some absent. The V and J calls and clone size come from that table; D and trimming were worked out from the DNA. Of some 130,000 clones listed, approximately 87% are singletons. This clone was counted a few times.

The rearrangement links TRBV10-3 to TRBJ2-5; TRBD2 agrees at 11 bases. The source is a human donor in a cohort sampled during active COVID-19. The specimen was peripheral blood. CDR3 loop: CAIGVAGGGETQYF. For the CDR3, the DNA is TGTGCCATCGGAGTAGCGGGAGGGGGAGAGACCCAGTACTTC.